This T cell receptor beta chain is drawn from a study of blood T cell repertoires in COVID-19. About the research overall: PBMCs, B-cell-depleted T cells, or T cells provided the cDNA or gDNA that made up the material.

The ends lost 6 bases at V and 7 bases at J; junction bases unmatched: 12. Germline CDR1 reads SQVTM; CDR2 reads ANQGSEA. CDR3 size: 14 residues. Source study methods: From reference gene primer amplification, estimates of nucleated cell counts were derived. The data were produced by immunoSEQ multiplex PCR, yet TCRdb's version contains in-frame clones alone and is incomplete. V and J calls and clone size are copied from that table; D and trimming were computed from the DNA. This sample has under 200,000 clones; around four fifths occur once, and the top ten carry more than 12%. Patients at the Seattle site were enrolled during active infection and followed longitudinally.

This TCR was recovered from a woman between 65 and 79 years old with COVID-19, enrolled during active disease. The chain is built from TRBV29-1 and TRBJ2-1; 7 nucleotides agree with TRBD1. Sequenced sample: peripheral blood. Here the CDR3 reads CSVLDRVGLNEQFF. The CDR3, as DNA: TGCAGCGTGCTCGACAGGGTGGGCTTAAATGAGCAGTTCTTC.